The clone carrying this T cell receptor beta chain was observed at least ten times. Its antigen is undetermined. TCRdb keeps only in-frame clones here, not all; method: immunoSEQ multiplex PCR. In the table there are about 440,000 clones, 80% to 95% of which are singletons. This record comes from a study of Ad26.COV2.S vaccination and SARS-CoV-2 variants. In the study overall: The authors gave Ad26.COV2.S intramuscularly, either once or twice 56 days apart. Study-wide findings and caveats: In TCR breadth and depth analyses, total T cell responses may have been underestimated. Substantial breadth in spike-specific CD8+ and CD4+ T cell responses was reportedly seen after vaccination.

With 6 bases clipped from V and 3 bases from J, the junction kept 6 bases outside the gene matches. CDR1 and CDR2 (germline): MDHEN, SYDVKM. CDR3 size: 14 residues. Regarding treatment: 19 received Ad26.COV2.S at low or high dose, single or two shots; roughly five received placebo; per-sample allocation not given. Repertoires come from day 63 after the first vaccine or placebo injection. Expressing Wuhan-strain SARS-CoV-2 spike, an Ad26 vector served as the vaccine. The material sequenced was peripheral blood, taken in a trial of Ad26.COV2.S vaccine versus placebo. The V call is TRBV28, the J call TRBJ2-7; the match to TRBD2 covers 9 bases. This receptor was identified in a person between 18 and 60 years old who received the Ad26.COV2.S COVID-19 vaccine or a placebo. CDR3 protein: CASRASGTFYEQYF. The CDR3 DNA is TGTGCCAGCAGGGCTAGCGGGACTTTCTACGAGCAGTACTTC.